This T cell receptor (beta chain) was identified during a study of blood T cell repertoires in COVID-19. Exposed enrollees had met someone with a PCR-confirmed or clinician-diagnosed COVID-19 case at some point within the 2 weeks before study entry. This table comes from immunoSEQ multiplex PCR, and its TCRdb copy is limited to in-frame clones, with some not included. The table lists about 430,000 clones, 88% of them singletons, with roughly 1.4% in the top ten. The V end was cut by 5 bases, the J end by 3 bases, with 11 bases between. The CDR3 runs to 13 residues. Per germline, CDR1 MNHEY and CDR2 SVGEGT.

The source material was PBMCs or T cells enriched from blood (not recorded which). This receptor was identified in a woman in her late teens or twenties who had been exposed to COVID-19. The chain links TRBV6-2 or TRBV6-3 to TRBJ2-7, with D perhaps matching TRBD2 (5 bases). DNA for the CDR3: TGTGCCAGCAGTCGGCTAGCCGTCTACGAGCAGTACTTC. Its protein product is CASSRLAVYEQYF.